The 9 T cell receptor gamma chains reported below all come from one sample, sequenced in a study of gamma delta lymphoproliferative disorders and STAT genes. TCRdb re-processed the multiplex PCR reads using CATT. The sample has 1,000 to 1,300 gamma-chain clones, approximately 18% seen once. PBMCs from patients and controls supplied the genomic DNA for sequencing. The source material was blood. These receptors all come from a human donor in good health.

This clone counts as large. The chain combines TRGV4 with TRGJ1 or TRGJ2. No J gene is reported in TCRdb; it was inferred here by comparing the DNA with germline. The length of the CDR3 is 14 residues. Germline V gives CDR1 EGSTGY, CDR2 YDSYTSSV. Trimming cost V 0 bases and J 4 bases; bases outside gene matches: 6. CDR3 bases: TGTGCCACCTGGGATGGGCGGGGATATTATAAGAAACTCTTT. Its protein is CATWDGRGYYKKLF.

This clone has just a few counts. A read error is the likely source, as a far larger clone sits one nucleotide away. The sample contains more than one DNA sequence encoding this CDR3. The chain recombines TRGV9 with TRGJ1 or TRGJ2. The J gene is not listed in TCRdb, so it was assigned here from a DNA match to germline. CDR1 is GITISATS and CDR2 is ISYDGTV in the germline V gene (reference sequence). The CDR3 length is 11 residues. CDR3 nucleotides: TGTGCCCTGTGGGACTCCGGTCGGAAACTCTTT. Translation gives CALWDSGRKLF.

By proportion, this clone is medium-sized. The chain carries TRGV9 and TRGJ1 or TRGJ2. Because TCRdb records no J gene, it was assigned here through a match of the DNA to germline. CDR3 length: 15 residues. Trimming cost V 0 bases and J 3 bases; bases outside gene matches: 8. Germline loops: CDR1 GITISATS, CDR2 ISYDGTV (reference sequence). CDR3 region: CALWEVHRFYYKKLF. The CDR3 coding sequence is TGTGCCTTGTGGGAGGTGCATAGATTTTATTATAAGAAACTCTTT.

In this sample, this clone is medium-sized (0.01 to 0.1%). The V and J genes are TRGV4 and TRGJ1 or TRGJ2. Matching the DNA to germline supplied the J gene, which TCRdb does not give. The V gene end was trimmed by 5 bases and the J gene end by 0 bases; junction bases not matched to a gene: 7. The CDR3 runs to 14 residues. CDR1 and CDR2 from the germline V gene are EGSTGY and YDSYTSSV. The CDR3 DNA sequence: TGTGCCACCTGGGTTCGGCTGAATTATTATAAGAAACTCTTT. Its protein is CATWVRLNYYKKLF.

This clone counts as medium-sized. The chain carries TRGV10 and TRGJ1 or TRGJ2. TCRdb gives no J gene; it was assigned here by matching the DNA to germline. TRGV10 is treated as an ORF (open reading frame) with a function not yet certain. Trimming cost V 8 bases and J 3 bases; bases outside gene matches: 14. The CDR3 is made up of 15 amino acids. In nucleotides, the CDR3 is TGTGCTGCGTGGGATTCCCTCGGTAGTTATTATAAGAAACTCTTT. Protein sequence: CAAWDSLGSYYKKLF.

This clone was observed a few times. This sequence joins TRGV4 and TRGJP2. Matching the DNA to germline supplied the J gene, which TCRdb does not give. The CDR3 is 16 amino acids. V shed 1 base, J shed 3 bases, and the junction held 8 bases outside the gene matches. Germline-derived CDR1 and CDR2 are EGSTGY and YDSYTSSV. CDR3 sequence: CATWDGDKGSDWIKTF. CDR3 DNA: TGTGCCACCTGGGATGGCGACAAGGGTAGTGATTGGATCAAGACGTTT.

Remarks on this clone: A far more abundant clone sits one base away, making this likely a read error. Other nucleotide sequences from this sample produce the same CDR3. The rearrangement links TRGV4 to TRGJP. In the absence of a J gene in TCRdb, the DNA was matched to germline to assign it here. CDR3 length: 21 amino acids. J lost 5 bases, V lost 0 bases, and 16 bases had no gene match. Germline V gene data show CDR1 as EGSTGY and CDR2 as YDSYTSSV. This CDR3 reads CATWDGHTNRVEELGKKIKVF. In DNA, the CDR3 is TGTGCCACCTGGGATGGGCATACGAACCGAGTTGAAGAGTTGGGCAAAAAAATCAAGGTATTT.

This clone was picked up many times. The TCRdb protein comes from a much larger clone and disagrees with this DNA's translation at residue 5, likely due to a read error; the protein given here is derived from the DNA. CDR3 in DNA: TGTGCCACCTGGGGCTCTCAATATAGTAGTGATTGGATCAAGACGTTT. Translating gives CATWGSQYSSDWIKTF. The chain joins TRGV3 to TRGJP2. The J gene, missing from TCRdb, was assigned here through DNA to germline matching. Germline CDR1 is VTNTFY and CDR2 is YDVSTARD (reference sequence). The CDR3 extends over 16 amino acids. The V segment lost 5 bases and the J segment 0 bases; nucleotides outside the gene matches: 9.

By sample fraction, this clone is medium-sized. The rearrangement links TRGV2 to TRGJ1 or TRGJ2. TCRdb is silent on the J gene; assignment here came from matching the DNA to germline. This CDR3 comprises 15 residues. The V gene's germline CDR1 is EGSNGY and CDR2 YDSYNSKV. V was pared by 0 bases and J by 2 bases, with 7 bases of the junction left unmatched. CDR3 DNA sequence: TGTGCCACCTGGGACGGGTGGGTTGATTATTATAAGAAACTCTTT. Translating it yields CATWDGWVDYYKKLF.